The 21 T cell receptor beta chains reported below all come from one sample, sequenced in a study of shared clonotypes between healthy human individuals. Method: immunoSEQ multiplex PCR; TCRdb's copy keeps in-frame clones and lacks some. This table holds over a million clones, about 75% found once. Material for sequencing was memory CD4+ T cells sorted from blood. The subset here: CD45RA-negative fraction. Every receptor here comes from a man between 18 and 35 years old in good health.

The rearrangement joins TRBV15 to TRBJ1-5; D is unresolved. The CDR3 contains 15 residues. Germline lookup yields CDR1 LNHNV and CDR2 YYDKDF (reference sequence). The ends were cut back, 0 bases at V and 3 bases at J, with 9 bases in the middle. The CDR3 DNA is TGTGCCACCAGCAGAGATGGGGTGTCCAATCAGCCCCAGCATTTT. Translation: CATSRDGVSNQPQHF.

This clone was seen a handful of times. The chain carries TRBV19 and TRBJ1-4; D is uncertain. V lost 7 bases and J 0 bases, leaving 9 bases between the germline ends. CDR3 length: 14 amino acids. The germline CDR1 and CDR2 sequences are LNHDA and SQIVND (reference sequence). CDR3 DNA sequence: TGTGCCAGTACCGGACGGGCAACTAATGAAAAACTGTTTTTT. Translating gives CASTGRATNEKLFF.

CDR3 amino acids: CASSGQVSADTQYF. The CDR3 nucleotides are TGTGCCAGCAGCGGACAGGTTTCCGCAGATACGCAGTATTTT. The rearrangement uses TRBV9 and TRBJ2-3, with D possibly TRBD1 on 6 matching bases. CDR3 length: 14 residues. Germline CDR1 SGDLS, CDR2 YYNGEE. Trimming stripped 3 bases from V and 4 bases from J, with 12 bases between.

The chain is built from TRBV18 and TRBJ2-1; 10 positions match TRBD1. Trimming took 8 bases from V and 2 from J; bases not matched to a gene: 3. The germline gives CDR1 KGHSH, CDR2 LQKENI. The CDR3 totals 14 residues. CDR3 in amino acids: CASTGTGAYNEQFF. CDR3 bases: TGTGCCAGCACAGGGACAGGGGCCTACAATGAGCAGTTCTTC.

The genes are TRBV7-3 and TRBJ2-3; D is possibly TRBD2 (6 bases). Germline V CDR1 and CDR2: SGHTA, FQGTGA. CDR3 size: 15 residues. V dropped 1 base and J dropped 0 bases, with 8 bases sitting between them. This chain's CDR3 is CASSLIAGSTDTQYF. CDR3 in DNA: TGTGCCAGCAGCTTAATCGCGGGGAGCACAGATACGCAGTATTTT.

The rearrangement uses TRBV30 and TRBJ2-7; tentative D call: TRBD1 (5 bases). Germline V gene sequence: CDR1 GTSNPN, CDR2 SVGIG (reference sequence). Trimming shortened V by 2 bases and J by 2 bases, and 16 bases separated the two germline ends. The CDR3 spans 15 residues. CDR3 in amino acids: CAWSFQDNRAYEQYF. The DNA of the CDR3 is TGTGCCTGGAGTTTCCAGGACAACCGAGCCTACGAGCAGTACTTC.

V is TRBV10-3 and J is TRBJ1-1; D is unresolved. Germline CDR1 is ENHRY and CDR2 is SYGVKD. V lost 6 bases, J lost 7 bases, and 9 bases lay in between. This CDR3 comprises 11 residues. DNA of the CDR3: TGTGCCATCAGCCAGACCGATGAAGCTTTCTTT. Residues: CAISQTDEAFF.

The rearrangement joins TRBV11-3 to TRBJ2-5; 8 bases fit TRBD1. CDR1 is SGHNT and CDR2 is YENEEA in the germline V gene. V gave up 5 bases and J gave up 4 bases; unmatched junction bases: 12. This CDR3 spans 16 amino acids. The CDR3 DNA reads as TGTGCCAGCAGCACTCACAGGACAGGGCAGGGAGAGACCCAGTACTTC. It specifies CASSTHRTGQGETQYF.

The chain links TRBV6-6 to TRBJ1-1, with 10 bases lining up with TRBD1. Germline V gene data show CDR1 as MNHNY and CDR2 as SVGAGI (reference sequence). V shed 4 bases, J shed 3 bases, and the junction held 2 bases outside the gene matches. This CDR3 comprises 14 residues. The DNA for the CDR3 is TGTGCCAGCAGTTCAGGACAGGGGGACACTGAAGCTTTCTTT. Translated: CASSSGQGDTEAFF.

The gene calls are TRBV6-5 and TRBJ2-5; D might be TRBD2 (5 bases). Germline values: CDR1 MNHEY, CDR2 SVGAGI. The CDR3 totals 15 residues. Trimming stripped 7 bases from V and 5 bases from J, with 20 bases between. CDR3 in amino acids: CASTPFGSTRETQYF. The DNA of the CDR3 is TGTGCCAGCACCCCCTTTGGGAGTACACGGGAGACCCAGTACTTC.

The V call is TRBV4-1, the J call TRBJ2-6; perhaps TRBD1 as D (5 bases). V dropped 4 bases and J dropped 0 bases, with 22 bases sitting between them. CDR3 length: 20 residues. Germline V gives CDR1 MGHRA, CDR2 YSYEKL. The CDR3 sequence: CASSRLGQTPNLSGANVLTF. In DNA, the CDR3 is TGCGCCAGCAGCCGCTTAGGACAAACCCCTAATCTCTCTGGGGCCAACGTCCTGACTTTC.

V usage is TRBV18 and J usage is TRBJ2-7, with TRBD1 as a possible D gene (6 bases). V was cut by 0 bases and J by 6 bases, with 12 bases left in between. The CDR3 covers 14 residues. Germline values: CDR1 KGHSH, CDR2 LQKENI. The CDR3 reads CASSPPSVGGEQYF. The DNA for the CDR3 is TGTGCCAGCTCACCACCGTCTGTAGGGGGCGAGCAGTACTTC.

This clone has only one observation. The rearrangement joins TRBV2 to TRBJ1-5, with TRBD1 as a possible D gene (5 bases). There are 16 residues in the CDR3. Trimming took 2 bases from V and 1 from J, leaving 12 bases between them. Germline loops: CDR1 SNHLY, CDR2 FYNNEI. Here the CDR3 reads CASSEQGLLSNQPQHF. CDR3 nucleotide sequence: TGTGCCAGCAGTGAACAGGGCCTATTAAGCAATCAGCCCCAGCATTTT.

In DNA form, the CDR3 reads TGTGCCTGGAGTTCCCGGAGGGGCTACACCTTC. Amino acids: CAWSSRRGYTF. J is TRBJ1-2 and V is TRBV30; the D is unclear. CDR3 length equals 11 residues. V was cut by 2 bases and J by 8 bases, with 9 bases left in between. CDR1 GTSNPN and CDR2 SVGIG come from the germline V gene (reference sequence).

The V gene is TRBV5-4, the J gene TRBJ2-5, with 9 nucleotides matching TRBD2. Germline V gene lookup returns CDR1 SGHNT and CDR2 YYREEE (reference sequence). With 4 bases clipped from V and 5 bases from J, the junction kept 12 bases outside the gene matches. CDR3 length: 16 residues. CDR3: CASSPGRRGGEETQYF. The CDR3 coding sequence is TGTGCCAGCAGCCCCGGGCGGCGGGGGGGCGAGGAGACCCAGTACTTC.

This clone was counted only a few times. The chain employs TRBV2 and TRBJ1-5, with D possibly being TRBD1 (6 bases). CDR3 length: 19 amino acids. The ends were cut back, 7 bases at V and 0 bases at J, with 25 bases in the middle. Germline CDR1 reads SNHLY; CDR2 reads FYNNEI. CDR3 residues: CASTSRGAGKINSNQPQHF. CDR3 DNA sequence: TGTGCCAGCACCTCAAGGGGGGCAGGAAAAATTAATAGCAATCAGCCCCAGCATTTT. The full variable domain, completed using reference TRBV2 and TRBJ1-5, is EPEVTQTPSHQVTQMGQEVILRCVPISNHLYFYWYRQILGQKVEFLVSFYNNEISEKSEIFDDQFSVERPDGSNFTLKIRSTKLEDSAMYFCASTSRGAGKINSNQPQHFGDGTRLSIL.

The sample holds one count of this clone. The chain is built from TRBV7-9 and TRBJ2-1; tentatively, D is TRBD1 (5 bases). V dropped 6 bases and J dropped 0 bases, with 21 bases sitting between them. This CDR3 region has 18 residues. Germline V gene data show CDR1 as SEHNR and CDR2 as FQNEAQ (reference sequence). CDR3: CASSSQGSGGSSYNEQFF. The CDR3, as DNA: TGTGCCAGCAGTTCTCAGGGTTCCGGCGGTAGCTCCTACAATGAGCAGTTCTTC. Based on the CDR3 plus reference TRBV7-9 and TRBJ2-1, the full variable domain is DTGVSQNPRHKITKRGQNVTFRCDPISEHNRLYWYRQTLGQGPEFLTYFQNEAQLEKSRLLSDRFSAERPKGSFSTLEIQRTEQGDSAMYLCASSSQGSGGSSYNEQFFGPGTRLTVL.

The chain uses TRBV2 and TRBJ2-3, with a possible D match to TRBD1 (6 bases). Germline V gives CDR1 SNHLY, CDR2 FYNNEI. There are 13 residues in the CDR3. The ends were cut back, 7 bases at V and 4 bases at J, with 12 bases in the middle. The CDR3 loop reads CASKGTGPDTQYF. The DNA of the CDR3 is TGTGCCAGCAAGGGCACAGGGCCAGATACGCAGTATTTT.

Remarks on this clone: The sample has other DNA sequences that encode this CDR3 too. The chain links TRBV7-2 to TRBJ2-7; tentatively, D is TRBD2 (6 bases). V gave up 1 base and J gave up 3 bases, with 10 bases separating them. Germline V gives CDR1 SGHTA, CDR2 FQGNSA. The CDR3 sequence is 14 residues long. DNA of the CDR3: TGTGCCAGCAGCTTAGGGCTAGCGTACTACGAGCAGTACTTC. Translation: CASSLGLAYYEQYF.

The V call is TRBV5-1, the J call TRBJ1-1, with a weak D call TRBD1 (5 bases). The CDR3 has 15 amino acids. Germline lookup yields CDR1 SGHRS and CDR2 YFSETQ. V lost 1 base, J lost 5 bases, and 15 bases lay in between. The CDR3 protein is CASSLQGLGETEAFF. The CDR3 DNA follows: TGCGCCAGCAGCTTGCAAGGTCTGGGGGAGACTGAAGCTTTCTTT.

This clone was seen only a few times. J is TRBJ2-5 and V is TRBV5-6; 10 nucleotides match TRBD1. The CDR3 sequence is 15 residues long. Germline V lookup: CDR1 SGHDT, CDR2 YYEEEE. V shed 2 bases, J shed 3 bases, and the junction held 4 bases outside the gene matches. The CDR3 spells CASSFAGTGEETQYF. The CDR3 nucleotides are TGTGCCAGCAGCTTCGCCGGGACAGGGGAAGAGACCCAGTACTTC. Drawing the rest from reference TRBV5-6 and TRBJ2-5, the complete variable domain is DAGVTQSPTHLIKTRGQQVTLRCSPKSGHDTVSWYQQALGQGPQFIFQYYEEEERQRGNFPDRFSGHQFPNYSSELNVNALLLGDSALYLCASSFAGTGEETQYFGPGTRLLVL.